The source of this T cell receptor (beta chain) is a study of T cell repertoires in cytomegalovirus infection. Study summary: Public TCR beta signatures indicated both CMV infection and matching HLA type.

There are many counts of this clonotype. Its antigen is unknown. TCRdb re-analysed the reads in MiXCR, keeping a single row per CDR3 protein. The repertoire has around 74,000 distinct CDR3 sequences, approximately 3.7% of them found once; the top ten carry 4% to 5.5%. Whole-study results and caveats: HLA-C-restricted CMV-specific TCR beta clonotypes prevailed in the ex vivo response.

The source is a human donor in good health (CMV status not recorded). Some clones in this sample may be carry-over from other donors' samples. Sequenced material: PBMCs.

The CDR3 DNA is TGTGCCAGCAGCTTAGACGGTACAGCCCTTCAGCCCCAGCATTTT. Protein product: CASSLDGTALQPQHF. This chain links TRBV7-2 with TRBJ1-5; D is unresolved. The CDR3 covers 15 residues. The V end lost 1 base, the J end lost 6 bases, and 13 bases lay between the germline ends. Germline CDR1 reads SGHTA; CDR2 reads FQGNSA.